The following is a TCR beta chain sequence with its context. Assignments of participants to cohorts depended upon their own reported clinical history. Two consecutive negative NP/OP PCR tests, clearance, or resolved symptoms defined Cohort 3 recovery. Germline loops: CDR1 SGHAT, CDR2 FQNNGV. The CDR3 runs 17 residues. J gave up 0 bases and V 6 bases, and 9 bases lay outside the gene matches. The table came from immunoSEQ multiplex PCR; TCRdb's copy has only in-frame clones and leaves some out. The sample lists approximately 130,000 clones, around 83% occurring once. This sample is drawn from a study of blood T cell repertoires in COVID-19.

The TCR sequence derives from a man younger than 45 who had recovered from COVID-19. J is TRBJ1-3 and V is TRBV11-2, with 9 bases matching TRBD1. The material sequenced was PBMCs or T cells enriched from blood (not recorded which). This chain's CDR3 is CASSPRGTGPSGNTIYF. The CDR3 DNA sequence: TGTGCCAGCAGTCCAAGGGGGACAGGGCCCTCTGGAAACACCATATATTTT.